Detailed here is one T cell receptor (beta chain). This entry comes from a study of shared clonotypes between healthy human individuals. The data were produced by immunoSEQ multiplex PCR, yet TCRdb's version contains in-frame clones alone and is incomplete. The data hold over a million clones, with more than 95% observed a single time. V lost 8 bases and J lost 2, with 20 bases in between. CDR3 length: 15 residues. CDR1 and CDR2 from the germline V gene are SGHRS and YFSETQ. The chain recombines TRBV5-1 with TRBJ2-7, with a tentative D call TRBD2 (6 bases). Sample: naive CD4+ T cells sorted from blood. This sample's subset: CD45RA+ positively selected. The sequence was obtained from a young man in good health. The CDR3 coding sequence is TGCGCCAGAAATAGAAATCGGTCTAGCGCCTACGAGCAGTACTTC. The encoded protein is CARNRNRSSAYEQYF.